This entry concerns a single T cell receptor beta chain. Antigen specificity is unknown. Other DNA sequences of this sample code for an identical CDR3. The data are from a study of cytotoxic CD8 clonotypes in ibrutinib-treated CLL. Study at large: Samples yielded averages of around 280,000 productive templates and some 94,000 productive rearrangements.

The data were produced by immunoSEQ multiplex PCR, yet TCRdb's version contains in-frame clones alone and is incomplete. The sample carries 110,000 to 150,000 clones, about 70% recorded once. The study, taken as a whole, reports: Patients showed higher baseline clonality than age-matched healthy donors, and it tracked circulating CD8+ T-cell counts.

Germline V lookup: CDR1 SGHRS, CDR2 YFSETQ. Trimming cost V 1 base and J 0 bases, with 8 bases left between them. This CDR3 contains 16 residues. The chain combines TRBV5-1 with TRBJ2-6; D remains ambiguous. The sequence was obtained from a human donor with chronic lymphocytic leukemia. The source was PBMCs, collected after 24 months of ibrutinib treatment. CDR3 bases: TGCGCCAGCAGCTTGCCTGGCACCTCTGGGGCCAACGTCCTGACTTTC. It codes for CASSLPGTSGANVLTF.